One sample yielded the 17 T cell receptor beta chains listed below, sequenced in a study of cytomegalovirus exposure and HLA in healthy donors. In the PCR, 60 Vbeta and 13 Jbeta primers were used. Produced via immunoSEQ multiplex PCR; TCRdb's table is partial and in-frame only. The sample has 150,000 to 200,000 clones; roughly 83% are singletons. The material sequenced was PBMCs. These receptors were taken from a woman aged 45-59 years in good health and CMV-seronegative.

The chain joins TRBV6-5 to TRBJ1-5; D not resolved. Per the germline V gene, CDR1 is MNHEY and CDR2 is SVGAGI. The CDR3 loop spans 14 amino acids. V was pared by 2 bases and J by 4 bases, with 9 bases between. CDR3 sequence (DNA): TGTGCCAGCAGTTACGCGGGGAATAATCAGCCCCAGCATTTT. This translates into CASSYAGNNQPQHF.

CDR3 nucleotide sequence: TGTGCCAGCATTGAGGGGAAGGGGGCGCGGGCTAATGAAAAACTGTTTTTT. It yields the protein CASIEGKGARANEKLFF. The rearrangement links TRBV6-1 to TRBJ1-4; the match to TRBD1 covers 7 bases. CDR3 length equals 17 residues. With 7 bases clipped from V and 3 bases from J, the junction kept 14 bases outside the gene matches. Germline CDR1 MNHNS, CDR2 SASEGT.

This clone showed up just once. The rearrangement uses TRBV19 and TRBJ2-2; TRBD1 agrees at 9 bases. This CDR3 has 15 residues. Losses at the gene ends were 5 bases for V and 7 bases for J; bases not matched to a gene: 8. Germline V gene data show CDR1 as LNHDA and CDR2 as SQIVND (reference sequence). CDR3 sequence (DNA): TGTGCCAGTAGTGCAACAGGGGGCGGGAACGGGGAGCTGTTTTTT. It yields the protein CASSATGGGNGELFF.

CDR3 DNA: TGTGCCAGCAGCTTAGGGTTTGACAGGGCTCCTTTCTTT. Encoded protein: CASSLGFDRAPFF. The gene calls are TRBV7-9 and TRBJ1-1; 7 bases are a match to TRBD1. The V and J ends lost 1 base and 12 bases, in that order; junction bases with no gene match: 8. Germline V gene sequence: CDR1 SEHNR, CDR2 FQNEAQ (reference sequence). This CDR3 contains 13 residues.

The V and J genes are TRBV7-6 and TRBJ1-2; 7 bases are shared with TRBD1. After removal of 1 base from V and 2 bases from J, the junction contained 4 bases not matched to a gene. The length of the CDR3 is 15 residues. Germline V CDR1 and CDR2: SGHVS, FNYEAQ. CDR3 coding DNA: TGTGCCAGCAGCTTAGGCCAACAGGGGAACTATGGCTACACCTTC. It specifies CASSLGQQGNYGYTF.

In DNA form, the CDR3 reads TGTGCCAGCAGCTCACGGACTAGCGGGAGCAATGAGCAGTTCTTC. It translates to CASSSRTSGSNEQFF. The J gene is TRBJ2-1, the V gene TRBV11-3; TRBD2 agrees at 13 bases. The CDR3 has 15 amino acids. The V gene end was trimmed by 4 bases and the J gene end by 6 bases; junction bases not matched to a gene: 3. Germline V gene data show CDR1 as SGHNT and CDR2 as YENEEA.

V and J are TRBV19 and TRBJ1-1, with D perhaps matching TRBD1 (5 bases). Germline CDR1 LNHDA, CDR2 SQIVND (reference sequence). Trimming took off 4 bases at V and 0 bases at J, with 12 bases between the two ends. The length of the CDR3 is 15 residues. For the CDR3, the DNA is TGTGCCAGTAGTACGCGGACAAACATGAACACTGAAGCTTTCTTT. Encoded protein: CASSTRTNMNTEAFF. The whole variable domain, filled in from reference TRBV19 and TRBJ1-1, reads DGGITQSPKYLFRKEGQNVTLSCEQNLNHDAMYWYRQDPGQGLRLIYYSQIVNDFQKGDIAEGYSVSREKKESFPLTVTSAQKNPTAFYLCASSTRTNMNTEAFFGQGTRLTVV.

The chain combines TRBV5-6 with TRBJ2-2; 8 positions agree with TRBD1. The CDR3 contains 16 residues. The germline V gene encodes CDR1 SGHDT and CDR2 YYEEEE. Trimming removed 0 bases from V and 4 bases from J; junction bases left unmatched: 5. The DNA for the CDR3 is TGTGCCAGCAGCTTGGTGGGGGGACAGGCCACCGGGGAGCTGTTTTTT. Its protein is CASSLVGGQATGELFF. The full variable domain, its missing parts supplied by reference TRBV5-6 and TRBJ2-2, is DAGVTQSPTHLIKTRGQQVTLRCSPKSGHDTVSWYQQALGQGPQFIFQYYEEEERQRGNFPDRFSGHQFPNYSSELNVNALLLGDSALYLCASSLVGGQATGELFFGEGSRLTVL.

This clone was picked up a small number of times. V gene TRBV28 combines with J gene TRBJ2-3; 9 bases are a match to TRBD2. The CDR3 totals 18 residues. The ends lost 5 bases at V and 3 bases at J; junction bases unmatched: 15. CDR1 and CDR2 (germline): MDHEN, SYDVKM. The CDR3 DNA is TGTGCCAGCAGTCTGGCTAAGATTAGCGGGGGTATTACAGATACGCAGTATTTT. Translation gives CASSLAKISGGITDTQYF.

The genes are TRBV11-2 and TRBJ2-2; TRBD1 is a possible D gene (7 bases). Per the germline V gene, CDR1 is SGHAT and CDR2 is FQNNGV. The CDR3 covers 16 residues. The V gene lost 5 bases and the J gene lost 4 bases, with 17 bases spanning the gap. For the CDR3, the DNA is TGTGCCAGCAGCCCCCGACAGGGAGGTTTCACCGGGGAGCTGTTTTTT. Its protein product is CASSPRQGGFTGELFF.

DNA for the CDR3: TGTGCCAGCAGTTTTCCGACAGGGGCCCTTTCACCCCTCCACTTT. Protein sequence: CASSFPTGALSPLHF. The rearrangement uses TRBV28 and TRBJ1-6, with 8 bases aligning to TRBD1. Per the germline V gene, CDR1 is MDHEN and CDR2 is SYDVKM. J gave up 9 bases and V 3 bases, and 7 bases lay outside the gene matches. The CDR3 is 15 residues long.

The V gene is TRBV19, the J gene TRBJ2-5; no clear D. The CDR3 consists of 12 residues. Trimming took off 8 bases at V and 4 bases at J, with 11 bases between the two ends. Germline assignment: CDR1 LNHDA and CDR2 SQIVND (reference sequence). Here the CDR3 DNA reads TGTGCCAGTGGAGACGGCGCAGAGACCCAGTACTTC. As protein: CASGDGAETQYF.

This clone came up a few times. This chain connects TRBV7-8 to TRBJ1-1, with 9 bases that match TRBD1. The CDR3 is 15 residues long. Germline V CDR1 and CDR2: SGHVS, FQNEAQ. With V trimmed by 5 bases and J by 2 bases, 6 bases remained unmatched. The CDR3 coding sequence is TGTGCCAGCAGCACGACAGGGGGTAAAAACACTGAAGCTTTCTTT. It is translated as CASSTTGGKNTEAFF.

This clone was detected once. The V gene is TRBV10-3, the J gene TRBJ1-2; tentative D call: TRBD1 (5 bases). The ends were cut back, 4 bases at V and 8 bases at J, with 14 bases in the middle. CDR1 and CDR2 (germline): ENHRY, SYGVKD. This CDR3 has 13 amino acids. The CDR3 loop reads CAISGGDGFGYTF. The CDR3, as DNA: TGTGCCATCAGTGGCGGGGACGGGTTCGGCTACACCTTC.

This sequence joins TRBV27 and TRBJ2-1; 9 nucleotides agree with TRBD2. The CDR3 totals 14 residues. The J segment lost 7 bases and the V segment lost 5 bases, leaving 6 bases of the junction unmatched. Germline CDR1 and CDR2: MNHEY and SMNVEV (reference sequence). CDR3 sequence reads: CASSGLAGSNEQFF. Written as DNA, the CDR3 is TGTGCCAGCAGTGGGCTAGCGGGGTCGAATGAGCAGTTCTTC.

The chain employs TRBV2 and TRBJ1-5; tentatively, D is TRBD1 (5 bases). V was shortened by 6 bases and J by 9 bases, with 15 bases between the two germline ends. This CDR3 region has 13 residues. Germline CDR1 is SNHLY and CDR2 is FYNNEI. The CDR3 nucleotides are TGTGCCAGCAGCCGGGACTCCCAAGGGCCCCAGCATTTT. The encoded protein is CASSRDSQGPQHF. Full variable domain (remainder filled in from reference TRBV2 and TRBJ1-5): EPEVTQTPSHQVTQMGQEVILRCVPISNHLYFYWYRQILGQKVEFLVSFYNNEISEKSEIFDDQFSVERPDGSNFTLKIRSTKLEDSAMYFCASSRDSQGPQHFGDGTRLSIL.

The rearrangement uses TRBV11-1 and TRBJ1-6, with TRBD1 identical over 7 bases. The CDR3 has 16 amino acids. The J segment lost 7 bases and the V segment lost 4 bases, leaving 10 bases of the junction unmatched. Germline CDR1 reads SGHAT; CDR2 reads FQDESV (reference sequence). The CDR3 protein is CASSSQDRDLNSPLHF. DNA for the CDR3: TGTGCCAGCAGCTCGCAAGACAGGGATTTGAATTCACCCCTCCACTTT.